In its sample, the clone carrying this T cell receptor beta chain was seen many times. The sequenced fragment ends 3 residues before the CDR3 boundary, so the rest is inferred from the germline J gene. The data originate from a study of T cell clonality in common variable immunodeficiency. The data were produced by immunoSEQ multiplex PCR, yet TCRdb's version contains in-frame clones alone and is incomplete. The sample holds some 60,000 clones, and no clone turns up only once. V lost 7 bases, J lost 4 bases, and 8 bases lay in between. Germline CDR1 and CDR2: LNHDA and SQIVND (reference sequence). The CDR3 has 12 residues.

Specimen: peripheral blood mononuclear cells. This chain joins TRBV19 and TRBJ2-1; D not resolved. This sequence was found in a person aged 18-70 years in good health. The CDR3 sequence: CASTNGYNEQFF. Partial CDR3 DNA: TGTGCCAGTACTAACGGTTACAATGAG.